This paragraph reports one T cell receptor beta chain. What antigen it recognizes has not been identified. No clone much larger than this one lies a single base away; base qualities are absent. This record comes from a study of control samples from healthy donors and cancer patients (TCRdb year 2020). Libraries were constructed by the immunoSEQ multiplex PCR assay. In its TCRdb copy, this immuneACCESS table keeps in-frame sequences only and misses some clones. Where compared with another copy, unresolved V genes explain less than half of these, and the others have no known cause. The sample table holds 100,000 to 150,000 clones, of which approximately 91% were seen once. 3% to 3.5% of the sample lies in the top ten. Reading the germline V gene (reference sequence) gives CDR1 GTSNPN and CDR2 SVGIG. Clipping removes 2 bases from V and 4 bases from J, with 11 as the unmatched junction base count. Its CDR3 holds 17 amino acids, cysteine through phenylalanine. Here the CDR3 DNA is all that survives: 51 bases in frame from base 1.

The source is a man aged 50 or older in good health. Material: blood. The chain was built from TRBV30 and TRBJ2-5, and TRBD1 matches 12 of the central bases. The CDR3 region reads CAWSFRPGTGGLETQYF. The DNA sequence reads TGTGCCTGGAGTTTCCGTCCCGGGACAGGGGGCCTAGAGACCCAGTACTTC.